The 31 T cell receptor beta chains presented below share a single source sample, sequenced in a study of brain T cells in children with intractable seizures. Profiled with immunoSEQ multiplex PCR; TCRdb holds only in-frame clones, not every one. The sample consists of about 340,000 clones, 93% of them appearing once. Time point denoted: blood from clinic visit 5 months post-surgery; TSC patient then seizure free. The sequencing used peripheral blood, collected 4 to 5 months after surgery. The receptors come from a boy under three years old with tuberous sclerosis and intractable seizures.

Comment on this clone: The junction departs from germline at one end; a sequencing error may be responsible. The chain joins TRBV7-9 to TRBJ1-3; 9 positions agree with TRBD1. The CDR3 is 12 residues long. Germline V gives CDR1 SEHNR, CDR2 FQNEAQ (reference sequence). CDR3 region: CASSSGQGRLIF. The CDR3 coding sequence is TGTGCCAGCAGCTCCGGACAGGGGAGATTGATTTTT.

The chain recombines TRBV12-3 or TRBV12-4 with TRBJ1-1; no reliable D call. V lost 5 bases and J lost 1, with 8 bases in between. There are 13 residues in the CDR3. DNA of the CDR3: TGTGCCAGCAGTAATTTGGAGAACACTGAAGCTTTCTTT. It codes for CASSNLENTEAFF.

V usage is TRBV7-8 and J usage is TRBJ2-1, with a possible D match to TRBD1 (5 bases). This CDR3 contains 18 residues. Trimming pared 1 base from V and 0 bases from J, leaving 16 bases between. The V gene's germline CDR1 is SGHVS and CDR2 FQNEAQ. This CDR3 is CASSLGQGARPSYNEQFF. The CDR3 coding sequence is TGTGCCAGCAGCTTAGGGCAGGGCGCCCGTCCCTCCTACAATGAGCAGTTCTTC.

The rearrangement joins TRBV6-1 to TRBJ1-3; no definite D call. Germline lookup yields CDR1 MNHNS and CDR2 SASEGT. The CDR3 length is 19 residues. V shed 2 bases and J shed 0 bases, with 20 bases lying between them. The CDR3 loop is CASSEIGRAASFSGNTIYF. The CDR3 DNA sequence: TGTGCCAGCAGTGAAATAGGGAGGGCGGCCAGCTTCTCTGGAAACACCATATATTTT.

The rearrangement links TRBV6-2 or TRBV6-3 to TRBJ2-3; TRBD2 aligns across 10 bases. V was clipped by 0 bases and J by 4 bases; unmatched bases: 1. There are 15 residues in the CDR3. Germline CDR1 and CDR2: MNHEY and SVGEGT. The CDR3 here is CASSYSSGRPDTQYF. The CDR3 nucleotides are TGTGCCAGCAGTTACTCTAGCGGGAGGCCAGATACGCAGTATTTT.

This chain joins TRBV28 and TRBJ2-1; 12 positions match TRBD2. The CDR3 sequence is 16 residues long. Unmatched junction bases numbered 4, after V lost 6 bases and J lost 1 base. The germline gives CDR1 MDHEN, CDR2 SYDVKM. CDR3 sequence: CASRPGLAGSYNEQFF. The CDR3, as DNA: TGTGCCAGCAGGCCCGGACTAGCGGGATCCTACAATGAGCAGTTCTTC.

V is TRBV9 and J is TRBJ2-2; possibly TRBD1 for D (5 bases). Germline CDR1 SGDLS, CDR2 YYNGEE. This CDR3 has 14 amino acids. V dropped 3 bases and J dropped 2 bases, with 8 bases sitting between them. CDR3 coding DNA: TGTGCCAGCAGCGCGGACACAAACACCGGGGAGCTGTTTTTT. It specifies CASSADTNTGELFF.

The J gene is TRBJ2-3, the V gene TRBV6-2 or TRBV6-3; 14 nucleotides align to TRBD2. The germline CDR1 and CDR2 sequences are MNHEY and SVGEGT. Trimming cost V 0 bases and J 3 bases; bases outside gene matches: 2. The CDR3 contains 17 residues. DNA of the CDR3: TGTGCCAGCAGTTACTCGGGACTAGCGGGGGTTACAGATACGCAGTATTTT. It specifies CASSYSGLAGVTDTQYF.

This chain uses TRBV7-3 with TRBJ2-5; D is perhaps TRBD2 (7 bases). The CDR3 is 14 residues long. Trimming cost V 2 bases and J 2 bases, with 9 bases left between them. CDR1 and CDR2 from the germline V gene are SGHTA and FQGTGA. For the CDR3, the DNA is TGTGCCAGCAGCTTAGCGGGGGCGCAAGAGACCCAGTACTTC. Protein sequence: CASSLAGAQETQYF.

V usage is TRBV5-5 and J usage is TRBJ1-1; the match to TRBD1 covers 8 bases. Germline trimming cut 4 bases from V and 0 bases from J; bases unmatched to any gene: 8. The germline gives CDR1 SGHKS, CDR2 YYEKEE (reference sequence). The CDR3 runs to 16 residues. CDR3: CASSLGQGVMNTEAFF. In DNA form, the CDR3 reads TGTGCCAGCAGCCTAGGACAGGGAGTAATGAACACTGAAGCTTTCTTT.

The chain joins TRBV19 to TRBJ1-2; no definite D call. Trimming stripped 6 bases from V and 7 bases from J, with 21 bases between. Germline V CDR1 and CDR2: LNHDA, SQIVND (reference sequence). This CDR3 contains 15 residues. CDR3 in DNA: TGTGCCAGTAGCATTGGAGCCCTCTCAGCGGCTGGCTACACCTTC. Translating it yields CASSIGALSAAGYTF.

V and J are TRBV24-1 and TRBJ2-2; 8 bases line up with TRBD1. The germline V gene has CDR1 KGHDR and CDR2 SFDVKD. The ends lost 11 bases at V and 2 bases at J; junction bases unmatched: 6. This CDR3 spans 14 amino acids. This CDR3 is CASRDRPNTGELFF. The CDR3 DNA follows: TGTGCCAGCCGGGACAGGCCTAACACCGGGGAGCTGTTTTTT.

The V gene is TRBV12-5, the J gene TRBJ1-6; possible D gene TRBD1, 5 bases. Trimming shortened V by 3 bases and J by 8 bases, and 23 bases separated the two germline ends. The germline CDR1 and CDR2 sequences are LGHNT and FRNRAP. The CDR3 length is 18 residues. CDR3 DNA: TGTGCTAGTGGTTTTAACACCATCAGAATACAGGATTATTCACCCCTCCACTTT. This gives the protein CASGFNTIRIQDYSPLHF.

The gene calls are TRBV20-1 and TRBJ2-7; 13 positions agree with TRBD2. Losses at the gene ends were 3 bases for V and 3 bases for J; bases not matched to a gene: 11. The CDR3 covers 17 residues. CDR1 DFQATT and CDR2 SNEGSKA come from the germline V gene (reference sequence). The CDR3, as DNA: TGCAGTGCTAGTAGCCCGGGACTAGCGGGACTAATCTACGAGCAGTACTTC. This codes for CSASSPGLAGLIYEQYF.

This chain joins TRBV5-1 and TRBJ2-7; 7 bases map to TRBD1. Looked up from germline, CDR1 is SGHRS and CDR2 is YFSETQ. The CDR3 covers 15 residues. Unmatched junction bases numbered 8, after V lost 1 base and J lost 4 bases. CDR3 DNA sequence: TGCGCCAGCAGCTTGCAGGGGGATAGTCAGTACGAGCAGTACTTC. As protein: CASSLQGDSQYEQYF.

The chain recombines TRBV5-4 with TRBJ2-3; D is uncertain. The CDR3 totals 12 residues. The germline V gene has CDR1 SGHNT and CDR2 YYREEE (reference sequence). The V and J ends lost 8 bases and 6 bases respectively, with 13 bases between them. CDR3 loop: CASPFTPDTQYF. The CDR3 bases are TGTGCCAGTCCCTTTACTCCTGATACGCAGTATTTT.

This clone appeared once. The genes are TRBV28 and TRBJ2-1, with D tentatively TRBD1 or TRBD2 (5 bases each). The germline V gene has CDR1 MDHEN and CDR2 SYDVKM. Trimming took 7 bases from V and 4 from J, leaving 17 bases between them. The CDR3 sequence is 15 residues long. The CDR3 DNA is TGTGCCAGCACCCCCCGGGGCAGGGATTACAATGAGCAGTTCTTC. Its protein is CASTPRGRDYNEQFF.

This rearrangement joins TRBV2 to TRBJ2-4; 7 bases are a match to TRBD2. Looked up from germline, CDR1 is SNHLY and CDR2 is FYNNEI. This CDR3 region has 16 residues. After removal of 10 bases from V and 5 bases from J, the junction contained 17 bases not matched to a gene. The DNA for the CDR3 is TGTGCCACCCCTACGCTTGGTCTAGCGGAAGAAAACATTCAGTACTTC. This sequence encodes CATPTLGLAEENIQYF.

This clone was picked up one time. This sequence joins TRBV6-6 and TRBJ2-5, with unresolved D. This CDR3 contains 13 residues. V dropped 0 bases and J dropped 4 bases, with 6 bases sitting between them. CDR1 is MNHNY and CDR2 is SVGAGI in the germline V gene (reference sequence). The DNA for the CDR3 is TGTGCCAGCAGTTACTCCGGCGGAGAGACCCAGTACTTC. Its translation: CASSYSGGETQYF.

Turning to this clone: Being one base from a much bigger clone, this may be a read error. Other DNA sequences within the sample encode an identical CDR3. V and J are TRBV5-4 and TRBJ1-1, with D hard to call. V shed 1 base and J shed 2 bases, with 0 bases lying between them. The CDR3 is 11 amino acids. Germline V CDR1 and CDR2: SGHNT, YYREEE (reference sequence). CDR3 coding DNA: TGTGCCAGCAGCTTGAACACTGAAGCTTTCTTT. It is translated as CASSLNTEAFF.

The rearrangement uses TRBV7-3 and TRBJ2-7; 11 nucleotides agree with TRBD1. Trimming at V came to 6 bases and at J to 4 bases, leaving 8 bases not matched to a gene. CDR3 length equals 15 residues. Germline V gene sequence: CDR1 SGHTA, CDR2 FQGTGA. This chain's CDR3 is CASSETGTGGYEQYF. CDR3 nucleotides: TGTGCCAGCAGTGAAACCGGGACAGGGGGTTACGAGCAGTACTTC.

The rearrangement links TRBV9 to TRBJ2-7; 7 nucleotides align to TRBD2. The junction had 7 bases not matched to a gene; V was cut back by 0 bases and J by 4 bases. This CDR3 region has 15 residues. Germline CDR1 is SGDLS and CDR2 is YYNGEE. For the CDR3, the DNA is TGTGCCAGCAGCGTAGTGGCGGGAGAGGGATACGAGCAGTACTTC. This translates into CASSVVAGEGYEQYF. Looking up the rest from reference TRBV9 and TRBJ2-7 gives the full variable domain: DSGVTQTPKHLITATGQRVTLRCSPRSGDLSVYWYQQSLDQGLQFLIQYYNGEERAKGNILERFSAQQFPDLHSELNLSSLELGDSALYFCASSVVAGEGYEQYFGPGTRLTVT.

The chain combines TRBV7-6 with TRBJ2-1, with 9 bases that match TRBD2. The CDR3 extends over 17 amino acids. Germline V lookup: CDR1 SGHVS, CDR2 FNYEAQ. V lost 1 base, J lost 6 bases, and 10 bases stayed unmatched. The CDR3 loop reads CASSLVYGTSYSNEQFF. In nucleotides, the CDR3 is TGTGCCAGCAGCTTAGTATATGGGACTAGCTATAGCAATGAGCAGTTCTTC.

The chain links TRBV7-2 to TRBJ2-5; D gene uncertain. CDR3 size: 14 residues. CDR1 and CDR2 (germline): SGHTA, FQGNSA. V lost 1 base and J 6 bases, leaving 12 bases between the germline ends. The CDR3 sequence is CASSLEFTVQTQYF. CDR3 bases: TGTGCCAGCAGCTTAGAGTTCACGGTCCAGACCCAGTACTTC.

The chain combines TRBV6-5 with TRBJ1-2, with D maybe TRBD1 (5 bases). Trimming removed 8 bases from V and 10 bases from J, with 23 bases in between. CDR1 is MNHEY, CDR2 SVGAGI, per germline. This CDR3 spans 14 amino acids. CDR3 in amino acids: CASRRDRLFLDYTF. CDR3 DNA: TGTGCCAGCCGGAGGGACCGATTGTTCTTGGACTACACCTTC.

This chain links TRBV7-9 with TRBJ2-1; D gene unclear. The CDR3 runs to 13 residues. Per the germline V gene, CDR1 is SEHNR and CDR2 is FQNEAQ (reference sequence). Trimming removed 3 bases from V and 3 bases from J, with 6 bases in between. CDR3 region: CASSFEHYNEQFF. In DNA form, the CDR3 reads TGTGCCAGCAGCTTCGAACACTACAATGAGCAGTTCTTC.

V and J are TRBV5-1 and TRBJ2-5; D may correspond to TRBD1 or TRBD2 (5 bases each). Trimming took 3 bases from V and 5 from J, leaving 17 bases between them. The CDR3 runs 15 residues. In germline, CDR1 is SGHRS, CDR2 YFSETQ. This CDR3 is CASSSGTRWGETQYF. The CDR3 nucleotides read TGCGCCAGCAGCTCCGGGACCCGGTGGGGGGAGACCCAGTACTTC.

V gene TRBV5-6 combines with J gene TRBJ2-1; 9 nucleotides align to TRBD2. V shed 2 bases, J shed 7 bases, and the junction held 7 bases outside the gene matches. Germline V CDR1 and CDR2: SGHDT, YYEEEE. The CDR3 runs to 15 residues. The CDR3 DNA is TGTGCCAGCAGCTTAGAATTGGCGGGAGGGAATGAGCAGTTCTTC. Residues: CASSLELAGGNEQFF.

The rearrangement uses TRBV29-1 and TRBJ2-2; the match to TRBD1 covers 11 bases. Losses at the gene ends were 7 bases for V and 5 bases for J; bases not matched to a gene: 3. Germline lookup yields CDR1 SQVTM and CDR2 ANQGSEA. The CDR3 totals 13 residues. CDR3 sequence: CSARDRGTGELFF. The CDR3 DNA follows: TGCAGCGCGCGGGACAGGGGGACCGGGGAGCTGTTTTTT.

This chain joins TRBV20-1 and TRBJ2-1; 8 nucleotides align to TRBD1. The CDR3 is 13 amino acids. Trimming removed 3 bases from V and 5 bases from J; junction bases left unmatched: 3. Germline CDR1 reads DFQATT; CDR2 reads SNEGSKA (reference sequence). The CDR3 here is CSASSDRDNEQFF. CDR3 DNA: TGCAGTGCTAGTTCGGACAGGGACAATGAGCAGTTCTTC.

V is TRBV7-9 and J is TRBJ2-2, with D unresolved. The CDR3 loop spans 14 amino acids. The germline CDR1 and CDR2 sequences are SEHNR and FQNEAQ (reference sequence). Trimming took off 5 bases at V and 4 bases at J, with 11 bases between the two ends. The CDR3: CASSHLDPTGELFF. Written as DNA, the CDR3 is TGTGCCAGCAGCCACCTAGATCCCACCGGGGAGCTGTTTTTT.